The present T cell receptor beta chain was sequenced within a study of beta chain features in type 1 diabetes. Study-level results: Patients' naive, central memory and regulatory TCRB repertoires appeared more alike than those of healthy donors. High TCR expression in some cells could lead to their over-representation in cDNA sequencing. For Type 1 diabetes patients, all four CD4+ subsets carried TCRB CDR3s that were moderately but significantly shorter.

By way of CD45RO/CCR7/CD25/CD127/CD95/CD27, the CD4+ regulatory, stem cell-like memory, central memory and naive cells were sorted. Points on this clone: Antigen specificity is unknown.

Germline assignment: CDR1 MNHEY and CDR2 SVGAGI. V was pared by 5 bases and J by 5 bases, with 7 bases of the junction left unmatched. CDR3 length: 14 residues. All of the isolated RNA was reverse transcribed, so expressed TCRB transcripts were sequenced. Assay: immunoSEQ multiplex PCR; the TCRdb copy retains only in-frame clones and omits some. Of some 250,000 clones listed, over 11% are singletons. The origin of this receptor is a man aged 30-40 years with type 1 diabetes. This chain joins TRBV6-5 and TRBJ2-5, with 8 bases identical to TRBD1. Specimen: naive CD4+ T cells from blood. CDR3 loop: CASSPRDRLETQYF. In DNA form, the CDR3 reads TGTGCCAGCAGTCCCCGGGACAGGTTGGAGACCCAGTACTTC.